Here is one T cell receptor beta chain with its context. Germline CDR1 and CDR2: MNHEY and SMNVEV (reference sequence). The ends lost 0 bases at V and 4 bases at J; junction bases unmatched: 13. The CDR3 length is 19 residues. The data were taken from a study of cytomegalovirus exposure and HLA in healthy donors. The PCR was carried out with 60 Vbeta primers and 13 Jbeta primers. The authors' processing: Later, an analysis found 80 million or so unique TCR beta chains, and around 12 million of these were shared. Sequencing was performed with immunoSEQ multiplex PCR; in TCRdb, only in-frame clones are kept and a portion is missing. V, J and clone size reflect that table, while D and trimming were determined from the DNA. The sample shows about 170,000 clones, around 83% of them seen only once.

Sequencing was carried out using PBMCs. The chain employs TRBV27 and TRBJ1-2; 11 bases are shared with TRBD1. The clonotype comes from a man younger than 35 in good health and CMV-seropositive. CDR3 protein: CASSLSPPGRTGGGYGYTF. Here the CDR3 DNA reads TGTGCCAGCAGTTTATCACCACCCGGCCGGACAGGGGGCGGCTATGGCTACACCTTC.